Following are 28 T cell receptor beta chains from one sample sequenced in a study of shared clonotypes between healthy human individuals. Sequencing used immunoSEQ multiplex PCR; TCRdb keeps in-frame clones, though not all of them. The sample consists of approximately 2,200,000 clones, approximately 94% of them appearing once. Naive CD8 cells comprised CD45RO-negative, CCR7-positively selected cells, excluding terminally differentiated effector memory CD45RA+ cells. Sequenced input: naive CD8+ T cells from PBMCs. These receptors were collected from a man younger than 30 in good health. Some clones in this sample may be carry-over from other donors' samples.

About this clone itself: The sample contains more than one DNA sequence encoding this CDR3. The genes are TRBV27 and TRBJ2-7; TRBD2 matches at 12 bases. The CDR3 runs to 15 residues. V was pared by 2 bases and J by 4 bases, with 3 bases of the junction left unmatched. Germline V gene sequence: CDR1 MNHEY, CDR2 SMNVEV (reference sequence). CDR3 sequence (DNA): TGTGCCAGCAGTTTAGGACTAGCGGGACCGTACGAGCAGTACTTC. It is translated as CASSLGLAGPYEQYF.

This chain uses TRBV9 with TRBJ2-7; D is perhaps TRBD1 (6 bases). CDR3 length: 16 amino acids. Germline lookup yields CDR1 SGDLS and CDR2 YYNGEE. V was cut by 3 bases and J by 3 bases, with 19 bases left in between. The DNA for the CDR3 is TGTGCCAGCAGCGAGCGACAGGACGGGGTAAACTACGAGCAGTACTTC. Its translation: CASSERQDGVNYEQYF.

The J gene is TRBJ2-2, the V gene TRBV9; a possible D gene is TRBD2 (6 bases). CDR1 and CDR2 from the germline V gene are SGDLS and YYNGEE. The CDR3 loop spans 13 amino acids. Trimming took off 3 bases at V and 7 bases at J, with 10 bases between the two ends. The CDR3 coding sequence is TGTGCCAGCAGCGGGACCGGGAGCGGGGAGCTGTTTTTT. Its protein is CASSGTGSGELFF.

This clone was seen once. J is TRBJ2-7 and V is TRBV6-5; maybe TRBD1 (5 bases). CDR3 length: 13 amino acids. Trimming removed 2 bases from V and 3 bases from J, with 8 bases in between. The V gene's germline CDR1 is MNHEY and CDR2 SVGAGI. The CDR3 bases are TGTGCCAGCAGTTACCAGGGATTCTACGAGCAGTACTTC. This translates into CASSYQGFYEQYF.

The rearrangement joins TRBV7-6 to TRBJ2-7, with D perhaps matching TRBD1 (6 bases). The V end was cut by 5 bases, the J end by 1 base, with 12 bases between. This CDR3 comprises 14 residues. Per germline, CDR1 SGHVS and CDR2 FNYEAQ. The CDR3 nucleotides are TGTGCCAGCAGCCCAGGGGTGGTTTCCTACGAGCAGTACTTC. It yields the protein CASSPGVVSYEQYF.

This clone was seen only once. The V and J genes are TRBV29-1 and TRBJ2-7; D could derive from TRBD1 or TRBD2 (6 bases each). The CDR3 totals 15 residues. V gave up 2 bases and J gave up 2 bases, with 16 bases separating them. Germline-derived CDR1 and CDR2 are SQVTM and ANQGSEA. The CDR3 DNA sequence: TGCAGCGTTGAATTACAGGGAGGCACTACCTACGAGCAGTACTTC. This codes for CSVELQGGTTYEQYF.

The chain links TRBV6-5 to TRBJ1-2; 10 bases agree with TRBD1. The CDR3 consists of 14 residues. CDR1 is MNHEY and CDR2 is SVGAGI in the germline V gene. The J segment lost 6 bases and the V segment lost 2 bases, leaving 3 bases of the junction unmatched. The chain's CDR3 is CASSYATGGDGYTF. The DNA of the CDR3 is TGTGCCAGCAGTTACGCGACAGGGGGCGATGGCTACACCTTC.

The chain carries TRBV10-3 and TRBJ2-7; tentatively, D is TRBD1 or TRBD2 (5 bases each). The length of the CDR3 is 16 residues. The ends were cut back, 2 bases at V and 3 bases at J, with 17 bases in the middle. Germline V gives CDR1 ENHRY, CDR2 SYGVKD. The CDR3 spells CAISEDTGPLVYEQYF. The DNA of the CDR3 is TGTGCCATCAGTGAGGACACGGGGCCCCTGGTCTACGAGCAGTACTTC.

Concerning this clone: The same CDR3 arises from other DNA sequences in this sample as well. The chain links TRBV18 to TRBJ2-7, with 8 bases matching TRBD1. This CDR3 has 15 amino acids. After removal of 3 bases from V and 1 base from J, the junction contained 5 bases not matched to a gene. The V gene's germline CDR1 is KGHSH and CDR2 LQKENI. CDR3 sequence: CASSPRDRPSYEQYF. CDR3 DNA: TGTGCCAGCTCACCCCGGGACAGGCCTTCCTACGAGCAGTACTTC.

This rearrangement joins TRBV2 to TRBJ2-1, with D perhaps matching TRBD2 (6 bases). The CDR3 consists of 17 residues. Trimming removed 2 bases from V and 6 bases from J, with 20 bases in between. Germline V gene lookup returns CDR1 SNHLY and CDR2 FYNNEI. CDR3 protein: CASSESGSPVMFNEQFF. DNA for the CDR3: TGTGCCAGCAGTGAATCCGGGAGCCCGGTAATGTTCAATGAGCAGTTCTTC.

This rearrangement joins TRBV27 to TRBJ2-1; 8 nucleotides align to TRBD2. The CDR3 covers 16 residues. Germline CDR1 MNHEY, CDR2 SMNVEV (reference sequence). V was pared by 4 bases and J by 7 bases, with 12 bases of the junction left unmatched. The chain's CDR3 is CASSSRVAGFGNEQFF. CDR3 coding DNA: TGTGCCAGCAGTTCCCGGGTAGCGGGGTTTGGGAATGAGCAGTTCTTC.

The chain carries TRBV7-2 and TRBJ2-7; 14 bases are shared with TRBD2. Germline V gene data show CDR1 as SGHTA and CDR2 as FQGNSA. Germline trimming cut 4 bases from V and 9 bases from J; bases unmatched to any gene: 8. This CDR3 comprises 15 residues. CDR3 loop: CASSYTGTSGSRQYF. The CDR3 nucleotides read TGTGCCAGCAGCTACACCGGGACTAGCGGGAGTCGGCAGTACTTC.

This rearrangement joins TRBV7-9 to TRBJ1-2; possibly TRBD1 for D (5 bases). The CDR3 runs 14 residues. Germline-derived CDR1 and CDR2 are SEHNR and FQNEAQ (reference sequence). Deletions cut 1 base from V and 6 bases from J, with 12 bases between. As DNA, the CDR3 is TGTGCCAGCAGCTTAGTGGTTCCCAGGGATGGCTACACCTTC. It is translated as CASSLVVPRDGYTF. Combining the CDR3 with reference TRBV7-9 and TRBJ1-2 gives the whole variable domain DTGVSQNPRHKITKRGQNVTFRCDPISEHNRLYWYRQTLGQGPEFLTYFQNEAQLEKSRLLSDRFSAERPKGSFSTLEIQRTEQGDSAMYLCASSLVVPRDGYTFGSGTRLTVV.

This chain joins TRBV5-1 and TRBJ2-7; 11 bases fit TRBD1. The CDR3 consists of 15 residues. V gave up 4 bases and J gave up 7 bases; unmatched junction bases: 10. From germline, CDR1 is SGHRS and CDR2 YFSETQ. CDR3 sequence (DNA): TGCGCCAGCAGCCCTGGGACAGGGGGTTCGTGGGAGCAGTACTTC. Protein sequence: CASSPGTGGSWEQYF.

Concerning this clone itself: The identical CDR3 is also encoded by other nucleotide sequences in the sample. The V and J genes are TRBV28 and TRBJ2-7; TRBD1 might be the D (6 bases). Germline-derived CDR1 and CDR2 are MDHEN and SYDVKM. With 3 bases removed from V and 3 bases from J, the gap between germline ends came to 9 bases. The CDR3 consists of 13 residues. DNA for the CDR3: TGTGCCAGCAGTTTTAGGGGGTTCTACGAGCAGTACTTC. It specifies CASSFRGFYEQYF.

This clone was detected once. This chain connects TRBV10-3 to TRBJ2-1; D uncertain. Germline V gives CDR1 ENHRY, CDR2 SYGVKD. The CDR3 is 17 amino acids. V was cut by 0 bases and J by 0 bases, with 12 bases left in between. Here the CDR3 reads CAISESNSVNSYNEQFF. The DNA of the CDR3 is TGTGCCATCAGTGAGTCGAACTCCGTGAACTCCTACAATGAGCAGTTCTTC.

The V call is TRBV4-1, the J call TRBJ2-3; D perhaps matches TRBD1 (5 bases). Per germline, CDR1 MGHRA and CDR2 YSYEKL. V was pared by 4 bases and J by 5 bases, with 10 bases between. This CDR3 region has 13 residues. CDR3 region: CASSLWTRDTQYF. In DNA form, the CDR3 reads TGCGCCAGCAGCCTTTGGACAAGAGATACGCAGTATTTT.

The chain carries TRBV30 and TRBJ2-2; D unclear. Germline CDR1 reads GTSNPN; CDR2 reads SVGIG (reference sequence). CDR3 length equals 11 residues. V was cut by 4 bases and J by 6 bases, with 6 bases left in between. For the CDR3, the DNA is TGTGCCTGGAAATATGCCGGGGAGCTGTTTTTT. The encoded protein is CAWKYAGELFF.

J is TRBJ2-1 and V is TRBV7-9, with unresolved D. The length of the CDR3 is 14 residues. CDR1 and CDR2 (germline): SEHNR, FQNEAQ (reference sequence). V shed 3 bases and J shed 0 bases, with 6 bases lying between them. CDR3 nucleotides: TGTGCCAGCAGCTTCAGTAGCTCCTACAATGAGCAGTTCTTC. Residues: CASSFSSSYNEQFF.

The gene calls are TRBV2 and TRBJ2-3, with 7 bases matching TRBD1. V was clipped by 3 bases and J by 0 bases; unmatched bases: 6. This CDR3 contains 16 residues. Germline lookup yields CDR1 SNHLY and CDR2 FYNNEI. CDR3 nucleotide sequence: TGTGCCAGCAGTGATACCGGGACAGAGAGCACAGATACGCAGTATTTT. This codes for CASSDTGTESTDTQYF. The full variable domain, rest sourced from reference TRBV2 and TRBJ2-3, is EPEVTQTPSHQVTQMGQEVILRCVPISNHLYFYWYRQILGQKVEFLVSFYNNEISEKSEIFDDQFSVERPDGSNFTLKIRSTKLEDSAMYFCASSDTGTESTDTQYFGPGTRLTVL.

DNA for the CDR3: TGTGCCAGCAGTCTATACAGGGCAACTAATGAAAAACTGTTTTTT. Protein sequence: CASSLYRATNEKLFF. The chain combines TRBV6-6 with TRBJ1-4, with D perhaps matching TRBD1 (6 bases). CDR3 length equals 15 residues. Trimming removed 5 bases from V and 0 bases from J, with 10 bases in between. The germline CDR1 and CDR2 sequences are MNHNY and SVGAGI (reference sequence).

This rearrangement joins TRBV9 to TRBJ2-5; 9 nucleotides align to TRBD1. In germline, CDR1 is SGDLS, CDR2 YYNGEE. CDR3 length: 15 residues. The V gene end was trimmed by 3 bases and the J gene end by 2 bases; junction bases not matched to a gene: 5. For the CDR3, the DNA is TGTGCCAGCAGCGCTGGACAGGGGAATCAAGAGACCCAGTACTTC. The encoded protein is CASSAGQGNQETQYF.

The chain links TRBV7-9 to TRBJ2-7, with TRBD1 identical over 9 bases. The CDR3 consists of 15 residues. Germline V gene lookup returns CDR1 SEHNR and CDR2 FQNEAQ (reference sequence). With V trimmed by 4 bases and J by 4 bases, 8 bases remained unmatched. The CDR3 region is CASSSTDRGTYEQYF. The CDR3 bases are TGTGCCAGCAGCTCCACAGACAGGGGGACTTACGAGCAGTACTTC.

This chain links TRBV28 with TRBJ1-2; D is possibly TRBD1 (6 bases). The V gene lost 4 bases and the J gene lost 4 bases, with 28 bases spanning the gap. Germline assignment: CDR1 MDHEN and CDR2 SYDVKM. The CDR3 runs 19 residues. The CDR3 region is CASSSTGVSPRTILYGYTF. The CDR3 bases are TGTGCCAGCAGTTCGACAGGAGTCTCCCCCCGCACCATTCTCTATGGCTACACCTTC.

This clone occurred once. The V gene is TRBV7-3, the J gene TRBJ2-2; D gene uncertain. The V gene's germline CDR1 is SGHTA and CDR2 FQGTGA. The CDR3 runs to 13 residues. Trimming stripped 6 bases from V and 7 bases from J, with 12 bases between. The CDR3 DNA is TGTGCCAGCAGTAATGACTTGAGCGGGGAGCTGTTTTTT. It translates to CASSNDLSGELFF.

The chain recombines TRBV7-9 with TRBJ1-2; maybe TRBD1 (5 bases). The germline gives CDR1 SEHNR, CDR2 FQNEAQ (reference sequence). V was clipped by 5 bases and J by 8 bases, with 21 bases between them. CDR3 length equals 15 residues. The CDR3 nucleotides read TGTGCCAGCAGCCCGCGGGTTCTTACAGGAGGAGGCTACACCTTC. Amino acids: CASSPRVLTGGGYTF.

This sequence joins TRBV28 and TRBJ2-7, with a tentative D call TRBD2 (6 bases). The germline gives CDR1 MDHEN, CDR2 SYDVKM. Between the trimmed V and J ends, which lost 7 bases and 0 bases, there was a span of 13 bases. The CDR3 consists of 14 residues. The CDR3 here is CASTWGGSSYEQYF. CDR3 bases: TGTGCCAGCACGTGGGGAGGAAGCTCCTACGAGCAGTACTTC.

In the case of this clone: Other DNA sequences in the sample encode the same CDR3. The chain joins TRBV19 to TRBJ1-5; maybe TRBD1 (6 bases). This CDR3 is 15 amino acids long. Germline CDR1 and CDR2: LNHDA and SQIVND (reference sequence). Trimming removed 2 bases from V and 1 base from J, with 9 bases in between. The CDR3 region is CASSITGLSNQPQHF. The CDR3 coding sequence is TGTGCCAGTAGTATAACAGGGTTGAGCAATCAGCCCCAGCATTTT.